This T cell receptor (beta chain) is from a study of T cell responses to AZD1222 COVID-19 vaccine. Findings and limits, study-wide: Nearly half of spike-specific TCRs reportedly target variant regions that are unmutated in the B.1.351 and B.1.1.7 variants. Donors skewed white British and female; clonal diversity was possibly underestimated. Repertoire collection took place solely once the T cell response had peaked.

Repertoires were generated with immunoSEQ multiplex PCR, while TCRdb's copy carries only in-frame clones and drops some. This table holds about 110,000 clones, about 90% found once. In the case of this clone: The antigen remains unidentified.

CDR3 size: 17 residues. Germline-derived CDR1 and CDR2 are MNHEY and SMNVEV (reference sequence). With V trimmed by 7 bases and J by 6 bases, 17 bases remained unmatched. The chain is built from TRBV27 and TRBJ2-2, with 7 positions matching TRBD2. The source of this sequence is an adult in good health. The material sequenced was peripheral blood, taken on day 0 of AZD1222 vaccination. For the CDR3, the DNA is TGTGCCAGCACCAAGGGACCGACGGCGGGAGAACCCGGGGAGCTGTTTTTT. It specifies CASTKGPTAGEPGELFF.